The text below deals with one T cell receptor beta chain. Its cognate antigen is unknown. The data were obtained in a study of blood T cells in healthy people across ages. Sample-barcoded 5' priming and a J-beta primer mix drove a second PCR of roughly 7 to 11 cycles. TCRdb fed the 5' RACE reads into MiXCR, producing one record per CDR3 protein. The sample contains about 1,400,000 distinct CDR3 sequences, 42% of which appear only once. Study-level findings and limits: Diversity figures based on one million T cells were deemed too low.

Extracted total RNA amounted to at least 6 micrograms for each sample. This clonotype was sampled from a woman between 18 and 29 years old in good health. Sequencing was carried out using blood.

This CDR3 reads CASSPGGSGYTF. The CDR3, as DNA: TGTGCCAGCAGTCCAGGGGGATCTGGCTACACCTTC. The rearrangement joins TRBV28 to TRBJ1-2; 7 bases are shared with TRBD1. Trimming at V came to 5 bases and at J to 7 bases, leaving 4 bases not matched to a gene. The CDR3 sequence is 12 residues long. Germline CDR1 reads MDHEN; CDR2 reads SYDVKM.